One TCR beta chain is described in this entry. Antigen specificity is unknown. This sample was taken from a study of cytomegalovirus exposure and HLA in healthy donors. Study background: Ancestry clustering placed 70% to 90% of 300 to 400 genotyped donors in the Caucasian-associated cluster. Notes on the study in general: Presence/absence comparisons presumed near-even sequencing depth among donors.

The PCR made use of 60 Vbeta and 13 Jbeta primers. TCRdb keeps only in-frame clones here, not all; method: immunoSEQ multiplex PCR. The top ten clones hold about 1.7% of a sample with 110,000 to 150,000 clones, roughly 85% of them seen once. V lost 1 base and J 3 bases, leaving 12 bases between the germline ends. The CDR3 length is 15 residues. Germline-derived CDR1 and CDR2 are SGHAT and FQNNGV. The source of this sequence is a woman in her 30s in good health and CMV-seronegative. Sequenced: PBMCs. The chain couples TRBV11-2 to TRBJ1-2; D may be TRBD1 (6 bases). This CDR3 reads CASSLVPGVDYGYTF. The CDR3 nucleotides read TGTGCCAGCAGCTTAGTTCCAGGGGTCGACTATGGCTACACCTTC.